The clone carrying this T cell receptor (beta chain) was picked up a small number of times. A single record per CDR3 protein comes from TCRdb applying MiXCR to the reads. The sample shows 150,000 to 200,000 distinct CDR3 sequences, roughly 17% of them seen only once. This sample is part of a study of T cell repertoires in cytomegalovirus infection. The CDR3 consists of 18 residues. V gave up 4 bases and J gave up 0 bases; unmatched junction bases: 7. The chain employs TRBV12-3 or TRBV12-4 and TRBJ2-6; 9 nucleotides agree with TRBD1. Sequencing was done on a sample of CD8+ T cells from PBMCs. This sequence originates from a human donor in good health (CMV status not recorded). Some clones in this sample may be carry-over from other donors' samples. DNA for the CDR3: TGTGCCAGCAGTTCTACGGGACAGGGTCGCTCTGGGGCCAACGTCCTGACTTTC. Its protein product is CASSSTGQGRSGANVLTF.